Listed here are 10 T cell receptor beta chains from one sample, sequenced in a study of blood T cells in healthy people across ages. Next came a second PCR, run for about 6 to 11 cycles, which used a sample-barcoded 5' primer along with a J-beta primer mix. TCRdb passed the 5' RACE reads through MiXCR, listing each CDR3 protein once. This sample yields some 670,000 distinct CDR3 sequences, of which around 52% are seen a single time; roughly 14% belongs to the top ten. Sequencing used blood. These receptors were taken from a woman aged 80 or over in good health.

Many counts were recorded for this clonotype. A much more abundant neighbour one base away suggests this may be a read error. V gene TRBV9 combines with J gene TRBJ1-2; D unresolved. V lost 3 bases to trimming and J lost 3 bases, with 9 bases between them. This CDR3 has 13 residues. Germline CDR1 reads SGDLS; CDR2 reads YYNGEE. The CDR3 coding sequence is TGTGCCAGCAGCGGATCTGACCACTATGGCTACACCTTC. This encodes CASSGSDHYGYTF.

This CDR3 reads CASSERAGGPTDTQYF. In DNA, the CDR3 is TGTGCCAGCAGTGAACGGGCGGGGGGACCCACAGATACGCAGTATTTT. This chain connects TRBV6-4 to TRBJ2-3, with 8 nucleotides matching TRBD2. The CDR3 loop spans 16 amino acids. Losses at the gene ends were 3 bases for V and 2 bases for J; bases not matched to a gene: 7. Per the germline V gene, CDR1 is MRHNA and CDR2 is SNTAGT.

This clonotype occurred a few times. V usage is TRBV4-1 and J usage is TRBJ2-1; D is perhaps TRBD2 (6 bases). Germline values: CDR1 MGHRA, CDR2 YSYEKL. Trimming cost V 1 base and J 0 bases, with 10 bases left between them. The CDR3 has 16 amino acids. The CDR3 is CASSQAGLSSYNEQFF. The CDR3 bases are TGCGCCAGCAGCCAAGCGGGACTGAGCTCCTACAATGAGCAGTTCTTC.

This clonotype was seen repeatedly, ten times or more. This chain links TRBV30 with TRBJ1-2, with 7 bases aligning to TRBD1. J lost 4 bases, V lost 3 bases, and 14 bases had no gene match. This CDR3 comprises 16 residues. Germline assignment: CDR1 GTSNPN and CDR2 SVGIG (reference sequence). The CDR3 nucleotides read TGTGCCTGGAGCCCCTTACTTCCACAGGGGATCTATGGCTACACCTTC. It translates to CAWSPLLPQGIYGYTF.

The CDR3 DNA reads as TGCAGTGCAAAAAGCGGGGGGGCGAAGGAGACCCAGTACTTC. As protein: CSAKSGGAKETQYF. This rearrangement joins TRBV20-1 to TRBJ2-7, with 10 bases that match TRBD2. The J call may be faulty, since TRBJ2-5 better matches the DNA end. The CDR3 totals 14 residues. Germline values: CDR1 DFQATT, CDR2 SNEGSKA (reference sequence).

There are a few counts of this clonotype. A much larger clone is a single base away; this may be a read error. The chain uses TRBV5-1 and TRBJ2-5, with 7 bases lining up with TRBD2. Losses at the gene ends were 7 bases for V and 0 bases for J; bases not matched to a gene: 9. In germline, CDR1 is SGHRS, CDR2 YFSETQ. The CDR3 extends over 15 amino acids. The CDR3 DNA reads TGCGCCAGCGGCGGATATAGCGGGTACCAAGAGACCCAGTACTTC. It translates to CASGGYSGYQETQYF.

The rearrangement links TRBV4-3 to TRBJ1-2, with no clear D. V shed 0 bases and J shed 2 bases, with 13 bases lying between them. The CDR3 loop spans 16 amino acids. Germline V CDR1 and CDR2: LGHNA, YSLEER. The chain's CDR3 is CASSQDAAPANYGYTF. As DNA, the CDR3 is TGCGCCAGCAGCCAAGATGCGGCCCCCGCCAACTATGGCTACACCTTC.

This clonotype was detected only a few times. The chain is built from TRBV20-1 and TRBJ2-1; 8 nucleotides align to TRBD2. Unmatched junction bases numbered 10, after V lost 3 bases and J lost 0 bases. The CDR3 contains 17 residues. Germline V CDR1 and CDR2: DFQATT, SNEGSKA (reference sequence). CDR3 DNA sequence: TGCAGTGCTAGGGTTGCGGGGGGCCGTAGCTCCTACAATGAGCAGTTCTTC. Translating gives CSARVAGGRSSYNEQFF.

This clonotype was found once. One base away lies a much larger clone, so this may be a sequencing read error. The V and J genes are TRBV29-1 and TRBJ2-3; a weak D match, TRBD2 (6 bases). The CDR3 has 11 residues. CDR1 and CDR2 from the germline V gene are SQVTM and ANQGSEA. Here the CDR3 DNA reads TGCAGCGCGGGATCGGGAGATACGCGGTATTTT. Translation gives CSAGSGDTRYF.

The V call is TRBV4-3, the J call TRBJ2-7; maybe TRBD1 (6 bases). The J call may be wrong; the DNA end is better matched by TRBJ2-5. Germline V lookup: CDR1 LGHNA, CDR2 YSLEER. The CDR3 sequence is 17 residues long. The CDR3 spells CASSQEGPTGRVETQYF. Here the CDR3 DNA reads TGCGCCAGCAGCCAAGAAGGGCCGACAGGTCGTGTGGAGACCCAGTACTTC.